This passage covers 22 T cell receptor beta chains from one sample sequenced in a study of regulatory T cells in long-lasting Graves disease. Documented time point: newly diagnosed GD, antithyroid drugs for less than 3 months. From PBMCs, RNA was extracted and then used to make the TCR library. Construction of the TCR beta libraries employed iRepertoire HTBI primers in conjunction with Arm-PCR of CDR3 regions. TCRdb analysed the multiplex PCR reads with MiXCR anew, one entry per CDR3 protein. This sample has a few hundred thousand distinct CDR3 sequences; 13% occur once, and the top ten carry over 7.5%. Another study also made use of these data, one on T cells in Graves' hyperthyroidism and ophthalmopathy.

Sequencing used peripheral blood mononuclear cells (PBMCs), obtained at new diagnosis, from a patient treated with antithyroid drugs. These receptors all come from a man aged 25-45 years with Graves disease.

Points on this clonotype: Possible read error: a much larger clone is one base away. The chain joins TRBV12-3 or TRBV12-4 to TRBJ2-3; no definite D call. The J call may be in error: the DNA end matches TRBJ2-1 better. The CDR3 consists of 12 residues. CDR3 amino acids: CASSSGRREQFF. CDR3 coding DNA: TGTGCCAGCAGTTCGGGTCGACGCGAGCAGTTCTTC.

The CDR3 is CASSPGDRGGYGYTF. The CDR3 DNA sequence: TGTGCCAGCTCACCGGGGGACAGGGGAGGCTATGGCTACACCTTC. The gene calls are TRBV18 and TRBJ1-2; TRBD1 aligns across 10 bases. In germline, CDR1 is KGHSH, CDR2 LQKENI. The CDR3 loop spans 15 amino acids. Losses at the gene ends were 3 bases for V and 4 bases for J; bases not matched to a gene: 5.

Comments on this clonotype: The junction differs from germline at one of its ends, possibly a read error. The genes are TRBV5-1 and TRBJ2-7, with D maybe TRBD2 (5 bases). Per germline, CDR1 SGHRS and CDR2 YFSETQ. CDR3 size: 14 residues. CDR3: CASSGWGVEYEQYF. Written as DNA, the CDR3 is TGTGCCAGCAGCGGATGGGGTGTAGAATACGAGCAGTACTTC.

This clonotype came up many times. This chain uses TRBV3-1 with TRBJ2-7; the match to TRBD2 covers 9 bases. Trimming took 0 bases from V and 5 from J; bases not matched to a gene: 8. The CDR3 totals 16 residues. Looked up from germline, CDR1 is LGHDT and CDR2 is YNNKEL (reference sequence). DNA for the CDR3: TGTGCCAGCAGCCAAGACCGCGGCGGGAGGGCTAACGAGCAGTACTTC. Translating it yields CASSQDRGGRANEQYF.

This clonotype was observed many times. This chain connects TRBV12-3 or TRBV12-4 to TRBJ1-1; 7 bases are a match to TRBD1. The CDR3 consists of 13 residues. The trim removed 3 bases at V and 6 bases at J, leaving 4 bases unmatched. In nucleotides, the CDR3 is TGTGCCAGCAGTTTTGTCCAGGGGGCTGAAGCTTTCTTT. It codes for CASSFVQGAEAFF.

In its sample, this clonotype was seen many times. The V call is TRBV2, the J call TRBJ1-2, with D unclear. Germline values: CDR1 SNHLY, CDR2 FYNNEI. The CDR3 spans 14 residues. The V end lost 3 bases, the J end lost 1 base, and 9 bases lay between the germline ends. In DNA form, the CDR3 reads TGTGCCAGCAGTGATAATAGGTTTAACTATGGCTACACCTTC. Protein product: CASSDNRFNYGYTF.

In this sample, this clonotype turned up a few times. V is TRBV5-4 and J is TRBJ2-5, with 11 bases matching TRBD2. The junction had 5 bases not matched to a gene; V was cut back by 4 bases and J by 3 bases. Germline values: CDR1 SGHNT, CDR2 YYREEE (reference sequence). There are 15 residues in the CDR3. The CDR3 coding sequence is TGTGCCAGCAGCCCGGTGACTAGCGGGAAAGAGACCCAGTACTTC. Protein: CASSPVTSGKETQYF. Complete variable domain (other parts from reference TRBV5-4 and TRBJ2-5): ETGVTQSPTHLIKTRGQQVTLRCSSQSGHNTVSWYQQALGQGPQFIFQYYREEENGRGNFPPRFSGLQFPNYSSELNVNALELDDSALYLCASSPVTSGKETQYFGPGTRLLVL.

This clonotype has a count of ten or more. The rearrangement joins TRBV12-3 or TRBV12-4 to TRBJ2-1; no clear D gene. This CDR3 contains 13 residues. Trimming took 5 bases from V and 7 from J, leaving 12 bases between them. This CDR3 is CASSPAMRNEQFF. In DNA form, the CDR3 reads TGTGCCAGCAGTCCGGCGATGAGAAATGAGCAGTTCTTC.

The chain employs TRBV3-1 and TRBJ2-7; D gene uncertain. The germline V and J ends were trimmed by 0 bases and 3 bases, with 12 bases remaining between them. The V gene's germline CDR1 is LGHDT and CDR2 YNNKEL (reference sequence). The length of the CDR3 is 15 residues. The CDR3, as DNA: TGTGCCAGCAGCCAAGAAGGTACCTCGTACTACGAGCAGTACTTC. As protein: CASSQEGTSYYEQYF.

The gene calls are TRBV20-1 and TRBJ2-3, with 9 bases matching TRBD2. J was trimmed by 0 bases and V by 8 bases; bases with no gene match: 12. Looked up from germline, CDR1 is DFQATT and CDR2 is SNEGSKA (reference sequence). This CDR3 has 16 residues. CDR3 in amino acids: CSLTSGGTPSTDTQYF. The CDR3 coding sequence is TGCAGTCTGACTAGCGGAGGGACTCCTAGCACAGATACGCAGTATTTT.

Ten or more counts support this clonotype. The rearrangement links TRBV12-3 or TRBV12-4 to TRBJ2-7; D might be TRBD1 or TRBD2, each matching 6 bases. The CDR3 is made up of 12 amino acids. Trimming pared 7 bases from V and 2 bases from J, leaving 9 bases between. The chain's CDR3 is CASKEGAYEQYF. CDR3 coding DNA: TGTGCCAGCAAGGAGGGGGCCTACGAGCAGTACTTC.

This clonotype has at least ten counts. This chain joins TRBV5-1 and TRBJ2-1; TRBD2 is a possible D gene (6 bases). Trimming left V 4 bases short and J 5 bases short, with 13 bases between. Germline CDR1 is SGHRS and CDR2 is YFSETQ. The CDR3 has 14 amino acids. This CDR3 is CASSLGGEHNEQFF. The CDR3, as DNA: TGCGCCAGCAGCCTCGGAGGGGAACACAATGAGCAGTTCTTC.

This clonotype was found many times. CDR3 coding DNA: TGTGCCAGCAGCCCGCTAGCGGGCCTCCAAGAGACCCAGTACTTC. As protein: CASSPLAGLQETQYF. This chain links TRBV27 with TRBJ2-5; TRBD2 agrees at 8 bases. CDR3 length: 15 amino acids. CDR1 MNHEY and CDR2 SMNVEV come from the germline V gene (reference sequence). After removal of 6 bases from V and 1 base from J, the junction contained 7 bases not matched to a gene.

This clonotype appeared many times. This chain connects TRBV10-3 to TRBJ2-1; 14 nucleotides match TRBD2. From germline, CDR1 is ENHRY and CDR2 SYGVKD. This CDR3 spans 18 amino acids. After removal of 6 bases from V and 6 bases from J, the junction contained 13 bases not matched to a gene. CDR3 amino acids: CAIRQGSGGTSGSNEQFF. The CDR3 region has the DNA TGTGCCATCAGGCAGGGGTCCGGAGGGACTAGCGGGAGCAATGAGCAGTTCTTC.

This clonotype has at least ten counts. With a far larger clone one base away, a read error is the likely cause. The chain carries TRBV11-2 and TRBJ2-7; 7 bases agree with TRBD2. V gave up 7 bases and J gave up 7 bases; unmatched junction bases: 7. The CDR3 extends over 12 amino acids. The germline V gene has CDR1 SGHAT and CDR2 FQNNGV. CDR3 residues: CASNGAGDEQYF. The CDR3 DNA is TGTGCCAGCAACGGGGCGGGAGATGAGCAGTACTTC.

This clonotype showed up just a few times. The chain uses TRBV19 and TRBJ2-1; D gene uncertain. CDR1 is LNHDA, CDR2 SQIVND, per germline (reference sequence). The V end lost 3 bases, the J end lost 8 bases, and 14 bases lay between the germline ends. The length of the CDR3 is 14 residues. The CDR3 loop is CASSIRSFSDEQFF. The DNA for the CDR3 is TGTGCCAGTAGTATCAGGAGCTTTTCCGATGAGCAGTTCTTC.

This clonotype was found many times. The genes are TRBV2 and TRBJ2-7; D possibly corresponds to TRBD1 (5 bases). CDR3 length equals 13 residues. The germline gives CDR1 SNHLY, CDR2 FYNNEI. The V gene lost 4 bases and the J gene lost 3 bases, with 10 bases spanning the gap. The CDR3 nucleotides are TGTGCCAGCAGTGGCGACAGAATCTACGAGCAGTACTTC. Translation: CASSGDRIYEQYF. The full variable domain, in which reference TRBV2 and TRBJ2-7 provide the parts outside the CDR3, is EPEVTQTPSHQVTQMGQEVILRCVPISNHLYFYWYRQILGQKVEFLVSFYNNEISEKSEIFDDQFSVERPDGSNFTLKIRSTKLEDSAMYFCASSGDRIYEQYFGPGTRLTVT.

A few counts support this clonotype. The V gene is TRBV19, the J gene TRBJ2-7; D is undetermined. Trimming cost V 4 bases and J 6 bases, with 13 bases left between them. CDR3 size: 13 residues. The germline CDR1 and CDR2 sequences are LNHDA and SQIVND (reference sequence). CDR3 DNA: TGTGCCAGTAGTAACTGGCCTACTGGCGAGCAGTACTTC. It specifies CASSNWPTGEQYF.

This rearrangement joins TRBV13 to TRBJ2-7; no definite D call. The CDR3 has 16 amino acids. Deletions cut 2 bases from V and 0 bases from J, with 14 bases between. CDR1 is PRHDT, CDR2 FYEKMQ, per germline (reference sequence). The CDR3 sequence: CASSLQATFDSYEQYF. The CDR3 nucleotides read TGTGCCAGCAGCTTACAGGCTACCTTTGACTCCTACGAGCAGTACTTC.

This clonotype was counted many times. The chain uses TRBV29-1 and TRBJ1-2, with D tentatively TRBD1 (5 bases). Germline lookup yields CDR1 SQVTM and CDR2 ANQGSEA. CDR3 length equals 14 residues. The V gene lost 0 bases and the J gene lost 4 bases, with 12 bases spanning the gap. The CDR3 here is CSVEEMATAYGYTF. In DNA, the CDR3 is TGCAGCGTTGAAGAAATGGCGACAGCCTATGGCTACACCTTC.

The table lists this clonotype with many counts. The chain combines TRBV12-3 or TRBV12-4 with TRBJ2-5; the D gene is possibly TRBD1 (5 bases). V was pared by 3 bases and J by 5 bases, with 10 bases between. This CDR3 comprises 13 residues. The CDR3 region has the DNA TGTGCCAGCAGTTTGCCAGGGCGGGAGACCCAGTACTTC. Its protein product is CASSLPGRETQYF.

This clonotype has at least ten counts. This rearrangement joins TRBV5-1 to TRBJ2-3; 7 positions agree with TRBD2. With 4 bases clipped from V and 6 bases from J, the junction kept 17 bases outside the gene matches. The germline CDR1 and CDR2 sequences are SGHRS and YFSETQ. The CDR3 spans 17 residues. Here the CDR3 reads CASSARGWAGEADTQYF. The CDR3 nucleotides are TGCGCCAGCAGCGCCCGTGGATGGGCGGGAGAAGCGGATACGCAGTATTTT.